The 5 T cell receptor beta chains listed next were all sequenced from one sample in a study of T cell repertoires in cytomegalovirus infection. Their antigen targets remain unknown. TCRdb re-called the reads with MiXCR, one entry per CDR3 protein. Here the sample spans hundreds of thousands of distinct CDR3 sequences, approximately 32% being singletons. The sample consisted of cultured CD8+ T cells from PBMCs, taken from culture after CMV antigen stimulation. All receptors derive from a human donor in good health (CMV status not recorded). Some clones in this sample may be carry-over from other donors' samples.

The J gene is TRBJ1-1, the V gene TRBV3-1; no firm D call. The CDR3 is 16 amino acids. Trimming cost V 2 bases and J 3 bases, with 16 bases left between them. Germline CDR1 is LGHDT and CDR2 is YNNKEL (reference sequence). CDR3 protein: CASSQLVERSYTEAFF. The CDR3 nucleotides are TGTGCCAGCAGCCAATTGGTAGAAAGGAGCTACACTGAAGCTTTCTTT.

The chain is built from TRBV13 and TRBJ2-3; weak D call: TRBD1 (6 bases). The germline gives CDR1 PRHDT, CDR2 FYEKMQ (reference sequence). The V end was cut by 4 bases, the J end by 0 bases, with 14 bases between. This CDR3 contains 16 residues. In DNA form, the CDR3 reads TGTGCCAGCAGCTCCTGGACAGATCAGAGCACAGATACGCAGTATTTT. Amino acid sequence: CASSSWTDQSTDTQYF.

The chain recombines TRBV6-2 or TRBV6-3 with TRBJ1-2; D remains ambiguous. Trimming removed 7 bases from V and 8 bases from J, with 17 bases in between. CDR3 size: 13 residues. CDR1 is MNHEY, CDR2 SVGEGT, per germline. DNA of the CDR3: TGTGCCAGCACCCACGGGAAACATGAGGGCTACACCTTC. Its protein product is CASTHGKHEGYTF.

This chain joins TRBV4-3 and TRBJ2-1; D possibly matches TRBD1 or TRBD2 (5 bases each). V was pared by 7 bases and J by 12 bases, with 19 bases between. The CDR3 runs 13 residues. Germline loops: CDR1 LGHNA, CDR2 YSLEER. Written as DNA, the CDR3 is TGCGCCAGCACGGCAGGGAACACCGAGGGGCAGTTCTTC. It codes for CASTAGNTEGQFF.

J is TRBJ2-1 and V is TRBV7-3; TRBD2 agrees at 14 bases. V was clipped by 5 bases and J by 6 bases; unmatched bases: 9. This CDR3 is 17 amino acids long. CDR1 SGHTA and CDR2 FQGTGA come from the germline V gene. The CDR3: CASSTGTSGGGGNEQFF. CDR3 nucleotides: TGTGCCAGCAGCACCGGGACTAGCGGGGGCGGGGGCAATGAGCAGTTCTTC.